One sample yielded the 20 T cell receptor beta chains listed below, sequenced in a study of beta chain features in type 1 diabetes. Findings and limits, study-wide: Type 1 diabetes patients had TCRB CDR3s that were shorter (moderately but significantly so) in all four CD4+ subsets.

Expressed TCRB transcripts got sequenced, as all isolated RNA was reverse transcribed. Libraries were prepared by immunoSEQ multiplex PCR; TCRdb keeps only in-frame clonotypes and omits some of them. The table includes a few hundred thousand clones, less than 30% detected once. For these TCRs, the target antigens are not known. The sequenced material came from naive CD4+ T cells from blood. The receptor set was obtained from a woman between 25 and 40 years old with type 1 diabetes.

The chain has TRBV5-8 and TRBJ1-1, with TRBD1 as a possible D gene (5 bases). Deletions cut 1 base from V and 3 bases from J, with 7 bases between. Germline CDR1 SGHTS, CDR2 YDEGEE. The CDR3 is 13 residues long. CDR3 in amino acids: CASSLRGDTEAFF. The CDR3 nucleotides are TGTGCCAGCAGCTTGAGGGGTGACACTGAAGCTTTCTTT. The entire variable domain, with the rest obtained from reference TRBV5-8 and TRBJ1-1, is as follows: EAGVTQSPTHLIKTRGQQATLRCSPISGHTSVYWYQQALGLGLQFLLWYDEGEERNRGNFPPRFSGRQFPNYSSELNVNALELEDSALYLCASSLRGDTEAFFGQGTRLTVV.

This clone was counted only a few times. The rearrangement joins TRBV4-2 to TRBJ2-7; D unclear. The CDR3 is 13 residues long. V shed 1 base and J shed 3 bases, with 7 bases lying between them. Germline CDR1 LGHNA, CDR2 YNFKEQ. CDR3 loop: CASSQGLSYEQYF. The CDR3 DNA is TGTGCCAGCAGCCAAGGTTTGAGCTACGAGCAGTACTTC.

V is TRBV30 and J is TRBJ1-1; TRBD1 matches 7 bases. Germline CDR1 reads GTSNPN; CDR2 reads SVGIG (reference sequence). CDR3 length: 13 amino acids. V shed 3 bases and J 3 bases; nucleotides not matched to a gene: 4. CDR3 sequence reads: CAWSPGGYTEAFF. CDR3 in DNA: TGTGCCTGGAGCCCAGGGGGATACACTGAAGCTTTCTTT.

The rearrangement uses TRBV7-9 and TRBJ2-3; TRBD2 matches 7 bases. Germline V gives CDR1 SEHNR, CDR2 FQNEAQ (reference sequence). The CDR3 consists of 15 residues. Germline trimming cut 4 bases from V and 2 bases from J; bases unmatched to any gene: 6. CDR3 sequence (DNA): TGTGCCAGCAGCTCGCGAGCGGGGAACACAGATACGCAGTATTTT. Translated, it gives CASSSRAGNTDTQYF.

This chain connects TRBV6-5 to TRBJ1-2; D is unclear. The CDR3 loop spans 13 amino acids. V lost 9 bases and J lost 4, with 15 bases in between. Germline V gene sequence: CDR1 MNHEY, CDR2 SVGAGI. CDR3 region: CASWEGLGYGYTF. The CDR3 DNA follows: TGTGCCAGTTGGGAGGGTTTGGGCTATGGCTACACCTTC.

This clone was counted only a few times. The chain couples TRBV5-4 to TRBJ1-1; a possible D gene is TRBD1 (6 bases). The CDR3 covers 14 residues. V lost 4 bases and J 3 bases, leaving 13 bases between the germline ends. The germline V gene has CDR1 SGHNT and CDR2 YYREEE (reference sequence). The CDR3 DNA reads TGTGCCAGCAGCGTCGCAGGGGCGGACACTGAAGCTTTCTTT. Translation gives CASSVAGADTEAFF.

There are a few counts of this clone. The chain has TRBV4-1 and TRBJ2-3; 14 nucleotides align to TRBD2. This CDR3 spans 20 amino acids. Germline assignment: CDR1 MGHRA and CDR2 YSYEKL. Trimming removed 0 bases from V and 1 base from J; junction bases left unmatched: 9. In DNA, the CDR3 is TGCGCCAGCAGCCAAGAGGGACTAGCGGGAGCATATCGGGGCACAGATACGCAGTATTTT. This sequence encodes CASSQEGLAGAYRGTDTQYF.

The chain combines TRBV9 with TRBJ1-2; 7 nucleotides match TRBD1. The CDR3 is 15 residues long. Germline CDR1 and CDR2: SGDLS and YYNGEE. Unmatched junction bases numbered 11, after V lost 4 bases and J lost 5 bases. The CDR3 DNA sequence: TGTGCCAGCAGCCCTAAGGGGGCAGCTATATATGGCTACACCTTC. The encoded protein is CASSPKGAAIYGYTF. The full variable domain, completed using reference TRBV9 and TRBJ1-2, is DSGVTQTPKHLITATGQRVTLRCSPRSGDLSVYWYQQSLDQGLQFLIQYYNGEERAKGNILERFSAQQFPDLHSELNLSSLELGDSALYFCASSPKGAAIYGYTFGSGTRLTVV.

CDR3 amino acids: CASSPGSSTDTQYF. DNA for the CDR3: TGTGCCAGCAGCCCTGGCTCTAGCACAGATACGCAGTATTTT. The chain couples TRBV9 to TRBJ2-3; D gene unclear. Trimming removed 4 bases at V and 0 bases at J, with 9 bases between. CDR3 size: 14 residues. Germline CDR1 is SGDLS and CDR2 is YYNGEE.

The CDR3 DNA sequence: TGTGCCAGCAGCAAACCAGAGGACAGGGAGACCTATGGCTACACCTTC. Its translation is CASSKPEDRETYGYTF. The gene calls are TRBV21-1 and TRBJ1-2; TRBD1 is the table's D call, not checked against the DNA. TRBV21-1 is a listed pseudogene. The CDR3 runs 16 residues.

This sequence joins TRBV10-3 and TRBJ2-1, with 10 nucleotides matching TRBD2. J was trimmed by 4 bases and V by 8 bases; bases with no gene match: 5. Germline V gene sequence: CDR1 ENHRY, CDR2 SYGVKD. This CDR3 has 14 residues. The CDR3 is CAIGGSGGYNEQFF. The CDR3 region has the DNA TGTGCCATCGGCGGTAGCGGGGGGTACAATGAGCAGTTCTTC.

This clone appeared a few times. The CDR3 region has the DNA TGTGCCAGCAGCCGGACTAGCGGGAGTAGCAATGAGCAGTTCTTC. Protein: CASSRTSGSSNEQFF. The rearrangement joins TRBV9 to TRBJ2-1; 13 bases match TRBD2. The CDR3 is 15 amino acids. The germline V gene encodes CDR1 SGDLS and CDR2 YYNGEE. V was clipped by 4 bases and J by 6 bases; unmatched bases: 4.

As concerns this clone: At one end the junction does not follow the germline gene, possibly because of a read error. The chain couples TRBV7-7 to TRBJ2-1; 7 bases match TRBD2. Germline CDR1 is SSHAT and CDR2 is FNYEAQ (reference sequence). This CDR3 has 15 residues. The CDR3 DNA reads TGTGCTAGCAGCACGAGCGGGGAGACCTACAATGAGCAGTTCTTC. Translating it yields CASSTSGETYNEQFF.

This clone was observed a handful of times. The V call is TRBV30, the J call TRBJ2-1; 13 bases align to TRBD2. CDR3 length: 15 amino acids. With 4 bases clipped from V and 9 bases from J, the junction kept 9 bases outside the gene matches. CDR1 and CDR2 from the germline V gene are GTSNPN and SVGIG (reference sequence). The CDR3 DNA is TGTGCCTGGAATATAGGACTAGCGGGAGTGGCTGAGCAGTTCTTC. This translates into CAWNIGLAGVAEQFF.

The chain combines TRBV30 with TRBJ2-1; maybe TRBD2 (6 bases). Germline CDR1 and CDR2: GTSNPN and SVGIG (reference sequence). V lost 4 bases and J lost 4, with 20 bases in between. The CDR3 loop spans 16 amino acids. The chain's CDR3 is CAWTTIRREQYNEQFF. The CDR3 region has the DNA TGTGCCTGGACCACGATTCGGCGGGAACAATACAATGAGCAGTTCTTC.

CDR3 loop: CASRRDRGSTEAFF. DNA for the CDR3: TGTGCCAGCAGGCGGGACAGGGGGTCCACTGAAGCTTTCTTT. The chain couples TRBV11-3 to TRBJ1-1, with 11 bases lining up with TRBD1. This CDR3 is built from 14 residues. V was pared by 6 bases and J by 4 bases, with 4 bases of the junction left unmatched. The V gene's germline CDR1 is SGHNT and CDR2 YENEEA.

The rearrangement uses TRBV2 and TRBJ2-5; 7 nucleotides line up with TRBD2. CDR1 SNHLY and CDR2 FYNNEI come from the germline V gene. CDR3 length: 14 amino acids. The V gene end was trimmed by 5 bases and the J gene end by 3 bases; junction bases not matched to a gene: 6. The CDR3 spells CASSSTSVEETQYF. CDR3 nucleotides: TGTGCCAGCAGTTCTACTAGCGTAGAAGAGACCCAGTACTTC.

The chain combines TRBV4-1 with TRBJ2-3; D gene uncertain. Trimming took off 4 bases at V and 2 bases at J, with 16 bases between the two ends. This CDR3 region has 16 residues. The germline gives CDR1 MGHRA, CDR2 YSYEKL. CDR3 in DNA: TGCGCCAGCAGCCCCTTCCCGTGGCAGGTCACAGATACGCAGTATTTT. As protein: CASSPFPWQVTDTQYF.

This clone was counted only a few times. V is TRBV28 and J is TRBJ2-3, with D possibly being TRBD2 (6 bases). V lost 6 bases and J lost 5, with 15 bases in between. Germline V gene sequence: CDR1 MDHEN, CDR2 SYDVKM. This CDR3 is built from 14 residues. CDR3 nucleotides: TGTGCCAGCAGCAGGGTCGGGACTCTAGATACGCAGTATTTT. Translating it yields CASSRVGTLDTQYF.

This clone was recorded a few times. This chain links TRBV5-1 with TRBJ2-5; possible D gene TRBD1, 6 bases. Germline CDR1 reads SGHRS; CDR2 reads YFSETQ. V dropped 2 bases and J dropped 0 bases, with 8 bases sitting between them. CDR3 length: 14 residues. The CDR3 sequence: CASSFRDNQETQYF. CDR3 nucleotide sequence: TGCGCCAGCAGCTTCCGGGACAACCAAGAGACCCAGTACTTC.